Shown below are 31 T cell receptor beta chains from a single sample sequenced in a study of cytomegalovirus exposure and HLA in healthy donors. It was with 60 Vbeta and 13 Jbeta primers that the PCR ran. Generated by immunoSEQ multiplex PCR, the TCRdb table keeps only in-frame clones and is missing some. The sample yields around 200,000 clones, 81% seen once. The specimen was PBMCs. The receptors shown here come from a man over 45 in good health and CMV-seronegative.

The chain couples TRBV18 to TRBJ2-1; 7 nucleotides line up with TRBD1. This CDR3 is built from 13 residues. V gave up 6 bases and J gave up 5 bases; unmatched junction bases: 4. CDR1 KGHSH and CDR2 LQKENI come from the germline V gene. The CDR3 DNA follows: TGTGCCAGCTCTCTGGGACAGCACAATGAGCAGTTCTTC. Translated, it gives CASSLGQHNEQFF.

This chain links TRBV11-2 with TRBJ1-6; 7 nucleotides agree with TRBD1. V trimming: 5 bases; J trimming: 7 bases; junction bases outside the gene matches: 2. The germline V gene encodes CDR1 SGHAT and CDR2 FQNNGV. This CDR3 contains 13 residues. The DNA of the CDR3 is TGTGCCAGCAGCACAGGGGAGAATTCACCCCTCCACTTT. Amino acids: CASSTGENSPLHF.

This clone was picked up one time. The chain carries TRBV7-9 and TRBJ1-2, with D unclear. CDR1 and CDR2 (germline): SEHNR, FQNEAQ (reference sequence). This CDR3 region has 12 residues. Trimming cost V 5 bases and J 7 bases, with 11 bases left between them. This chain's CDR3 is CASSPKESGYTF. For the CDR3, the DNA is TGTGCCAGCAGCCCCAAGGAGTCTGGCTACACCTTC.

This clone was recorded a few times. CDR3 amino acids: CASSQGGLGDTEAFF. The CDR3 DNA reads TGCGCCAGCAGCCAAGGGGGACTGGGGGACACTGAAGCTTTCTTT. The rearrangement links TRBV4-3 to TRBJ1-1, with D perhaps matching TRBD1 (5 bases). Trimming shortened V by 1 base and J by 3 bases, and 12 bases separated the two germline ends. This CDR3 has 15 residues. In germline, CDR1 is LGHNA, CDR2 YSLEER.

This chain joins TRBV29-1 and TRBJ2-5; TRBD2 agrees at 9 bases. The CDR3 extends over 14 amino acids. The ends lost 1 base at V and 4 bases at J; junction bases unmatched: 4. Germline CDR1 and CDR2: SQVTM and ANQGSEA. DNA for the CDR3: TGCAGCGTTGAAGGTCGAGCGGGGGGAGAGACCCAGTACTTC. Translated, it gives CSVEGRAGGETQYF.

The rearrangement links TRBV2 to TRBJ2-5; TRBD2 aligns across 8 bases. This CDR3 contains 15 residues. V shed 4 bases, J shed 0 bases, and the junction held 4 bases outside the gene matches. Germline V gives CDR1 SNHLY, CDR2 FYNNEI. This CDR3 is CASSARGGYQETQYF. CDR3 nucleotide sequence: TGTGCCAGCAGTGCCCGGGGGGGGTACCAAGAGACCCAGTACTTC.

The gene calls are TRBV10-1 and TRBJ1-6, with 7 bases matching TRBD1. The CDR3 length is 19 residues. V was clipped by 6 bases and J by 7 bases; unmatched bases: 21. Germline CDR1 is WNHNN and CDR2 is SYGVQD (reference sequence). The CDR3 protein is CASRPETGKGVGRNSPLHF. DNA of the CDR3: TGCGCCAGCAGGCCAGAGACAGGGAAAGGAGTCGGTCGGAATTCACCCCTCCACTTT.

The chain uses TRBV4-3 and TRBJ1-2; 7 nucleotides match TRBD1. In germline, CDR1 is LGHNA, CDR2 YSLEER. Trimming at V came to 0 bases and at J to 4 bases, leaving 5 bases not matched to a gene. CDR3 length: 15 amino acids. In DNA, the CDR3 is TGCGCCAGCAGCCAAGATCAGGGGGTCTTCTATGGCTACACCTTC. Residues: CASSQDQGVFYGYTF.

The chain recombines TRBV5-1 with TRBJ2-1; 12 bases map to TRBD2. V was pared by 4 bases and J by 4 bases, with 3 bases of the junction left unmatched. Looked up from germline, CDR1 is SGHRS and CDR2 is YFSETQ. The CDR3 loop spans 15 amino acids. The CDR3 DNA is TGCGCCAGCAGCCGACTAGCGGGGGAATACAATGAGCAGTTCTTC. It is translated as CASSRLAGEYNEQFF. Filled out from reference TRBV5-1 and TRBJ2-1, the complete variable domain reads KAGVTQTPRYLIKTRGQQVTLSCSPISGHRSVSWYQQTPGQGLQFLFEYFSETQRNKGNFPGRFSGRQFSNSRSEMNVSTLELGDSALYLCASSRLAGEYNEQFFGPGTRLTVL.

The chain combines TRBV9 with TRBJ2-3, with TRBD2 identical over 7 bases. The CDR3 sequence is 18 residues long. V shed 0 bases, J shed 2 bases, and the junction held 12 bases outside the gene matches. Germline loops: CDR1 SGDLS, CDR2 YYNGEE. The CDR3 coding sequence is TGTGCCAGCAGCGTAGCCCTGGTCAGTAGCGGGTACACAGATACGCAGTATTTT. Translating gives CASSVALVSSGYTDTQYF.

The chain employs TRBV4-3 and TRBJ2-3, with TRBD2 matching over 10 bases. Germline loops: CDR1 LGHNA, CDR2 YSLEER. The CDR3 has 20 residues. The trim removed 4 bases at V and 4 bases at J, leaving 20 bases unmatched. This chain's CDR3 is CASSPTPLKSGGALADTQYF. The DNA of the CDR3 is TGCGCCAGCAGCCCAACCCCTTTAAAAAGCGGGGGGGCCTTGGCAGATACGCAGTATTTT.

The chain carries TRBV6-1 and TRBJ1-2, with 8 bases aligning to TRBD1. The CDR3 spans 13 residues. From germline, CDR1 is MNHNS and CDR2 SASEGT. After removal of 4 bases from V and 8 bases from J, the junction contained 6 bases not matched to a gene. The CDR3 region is CASSGGQGWGYTF. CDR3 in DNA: TGTGCCAGCAGTGGAGGACAGGGCTGGGGCTACACCTTC.

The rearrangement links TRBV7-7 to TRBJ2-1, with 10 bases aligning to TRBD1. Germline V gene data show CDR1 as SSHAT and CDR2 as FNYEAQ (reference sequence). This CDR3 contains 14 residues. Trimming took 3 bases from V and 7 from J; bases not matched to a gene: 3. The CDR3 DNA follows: TGTGCCAGCAGCTTGGGGACAGGGGTTAATGAGCAGTTCTTC. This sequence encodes CASSLGTGVNEQFF.

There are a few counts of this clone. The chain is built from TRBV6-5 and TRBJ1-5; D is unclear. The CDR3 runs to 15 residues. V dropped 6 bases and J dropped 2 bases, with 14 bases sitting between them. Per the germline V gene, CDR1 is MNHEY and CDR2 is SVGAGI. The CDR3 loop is CASSPGRYGNQPQHF. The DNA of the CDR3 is TGTGCCAGCAGCCCGGGAAGGTATGGCAATCAGCCCCAGCATTTT.

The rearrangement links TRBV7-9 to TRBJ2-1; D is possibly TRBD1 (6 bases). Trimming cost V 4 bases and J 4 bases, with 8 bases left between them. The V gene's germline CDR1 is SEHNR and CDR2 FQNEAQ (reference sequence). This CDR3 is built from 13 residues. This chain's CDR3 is CASSWTEYNEQFF. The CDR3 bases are TGTGCCAGCAGCTGGACAGAGTACAATGAGCAGTTCTTC.

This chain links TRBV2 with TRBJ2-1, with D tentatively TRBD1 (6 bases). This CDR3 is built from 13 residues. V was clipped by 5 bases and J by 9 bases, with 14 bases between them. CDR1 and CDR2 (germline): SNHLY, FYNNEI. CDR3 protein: CASSLQGLAEQFF. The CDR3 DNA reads TGTGCCAGCAGTTTACAGGGCTTAGCTGAGCAGTTCTTC.

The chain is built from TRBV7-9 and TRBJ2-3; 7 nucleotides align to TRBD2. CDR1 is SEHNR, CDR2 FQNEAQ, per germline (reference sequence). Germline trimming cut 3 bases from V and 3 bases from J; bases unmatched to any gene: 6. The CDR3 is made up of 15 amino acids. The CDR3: CASSFGDYITDTQYF. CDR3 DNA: TGTGCCAGCAGCTTTGGGGACTATATAACAGATACGCAGTATTTT.

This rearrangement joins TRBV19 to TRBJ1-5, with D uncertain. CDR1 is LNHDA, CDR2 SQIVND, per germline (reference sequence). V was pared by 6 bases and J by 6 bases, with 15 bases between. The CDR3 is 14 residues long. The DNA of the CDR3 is TGTGCCAGTAGCACTAATTCAATCGCTCAGCCCCAGCATTTT. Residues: CASSTNSIAQPQHF.

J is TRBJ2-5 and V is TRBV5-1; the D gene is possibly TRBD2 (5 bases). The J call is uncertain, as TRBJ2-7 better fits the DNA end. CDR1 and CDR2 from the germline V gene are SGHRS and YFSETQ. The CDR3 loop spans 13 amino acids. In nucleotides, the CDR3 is TGCGCCAGCAGCGAGGGCAGAACGTACGAGCAGTACTTC. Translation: CASSEGRTYEQYF.

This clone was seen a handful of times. The CDR3: CASSPQINTEAFF. CDR3 nucleotide sequence: TGTGCCAGCAGTCCACAGATAAACACTGAAGCTTTCTTT. V and J are TRBV27 and TRBJ1-1; no clear D. This CDR3 spans 13 amino acids. V lost 5 bases and J 2 bases, leaving 9 bases between the germline ends. Germline-derived CDR1 and CDR2 are MNHEY and SMNVEV (reference sequence).

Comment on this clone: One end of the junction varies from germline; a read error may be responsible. DNA of the CDR3: TGTGCCAGCAGACCCCCCGGTCCTGAGGCTTTCTTT. This gives the protein CASRPPGPEAFF. The chain uses TRBV11-2 and TRBJ1-1; D uncertain. CDR1 SGHAT and CDR2 FQNNGV come from the germline V gene. The CDR3 length is 12 residues. The full variable domain, its missing parts supplied by reference TRBV11-2 and TRBJ1-1, is EAGVAQSPRYKIIEKRQSVAFWCNPISGHATLYWYQQILGQGPKLLIQFQNNGVVDDSQLPKDRFSAERLKGVDSTLKIQPAKLEDSAVYLCASRPPGPEAFFGQGTRLTVV.

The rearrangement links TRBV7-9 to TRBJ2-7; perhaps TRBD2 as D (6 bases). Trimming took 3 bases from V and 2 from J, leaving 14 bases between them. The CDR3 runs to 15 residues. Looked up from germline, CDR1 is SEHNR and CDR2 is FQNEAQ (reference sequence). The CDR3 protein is CASSFALGGTYEQYF. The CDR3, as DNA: TGTGCCAGCAGCTTCGCGCTTGGCGGGACCTACGAGCAGTACTTC.

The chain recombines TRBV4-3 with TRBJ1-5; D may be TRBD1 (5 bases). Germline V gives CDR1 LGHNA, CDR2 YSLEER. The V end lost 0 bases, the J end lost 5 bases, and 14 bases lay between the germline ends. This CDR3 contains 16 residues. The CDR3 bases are TGCGCCAGCAGCCAAGATTCCGCAGGGCCGCATCAGCCCCAGCATTTT. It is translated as CASSQDSAGPHQPQHF.

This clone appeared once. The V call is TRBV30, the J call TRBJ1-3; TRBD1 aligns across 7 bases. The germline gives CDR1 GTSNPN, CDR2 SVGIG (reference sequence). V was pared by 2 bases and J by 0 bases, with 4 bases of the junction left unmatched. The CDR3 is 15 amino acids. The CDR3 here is CAWSRDSYSGNTIYF. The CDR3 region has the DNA TGTGCCTGGAGTCGGGACAGCTACTCTGGAAACACCATATATTTT. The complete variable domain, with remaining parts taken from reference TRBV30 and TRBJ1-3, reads SQTIHQWPATLVQPVGSPLSLECTVEGTSNPNLYWYRQAAGRGLQLLFYSVGIGQISSEVPQNLSASRPQDRQFILSSKKLLLSDSGFYLCAWSRDSYSGNTIYFGEGSWLTVV.

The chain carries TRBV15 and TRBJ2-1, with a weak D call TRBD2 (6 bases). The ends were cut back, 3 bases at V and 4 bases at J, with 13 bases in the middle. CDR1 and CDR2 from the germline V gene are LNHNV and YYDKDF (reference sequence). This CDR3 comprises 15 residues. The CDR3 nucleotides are TGTGCCACCAGCAGTGGGGGGATTGGGTACAATGAGCAGTTCTTC. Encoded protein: CATSSGGIGYNEQFF.

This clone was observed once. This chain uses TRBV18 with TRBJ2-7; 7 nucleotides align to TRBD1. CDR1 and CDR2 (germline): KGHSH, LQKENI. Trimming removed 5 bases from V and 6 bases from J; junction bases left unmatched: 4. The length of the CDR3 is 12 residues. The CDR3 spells CASSSNRGEQYF. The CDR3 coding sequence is TGTGCCAGCTCATCGAACAGGGGCGAGCAGTACTTC.

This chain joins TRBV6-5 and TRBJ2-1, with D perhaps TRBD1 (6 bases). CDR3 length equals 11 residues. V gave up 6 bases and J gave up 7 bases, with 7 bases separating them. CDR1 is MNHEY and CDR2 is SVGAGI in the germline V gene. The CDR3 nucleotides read TGTGCCAGCAGGGGGGCGAATGAGCAGTTCTTC. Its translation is CASRGANEQFF.

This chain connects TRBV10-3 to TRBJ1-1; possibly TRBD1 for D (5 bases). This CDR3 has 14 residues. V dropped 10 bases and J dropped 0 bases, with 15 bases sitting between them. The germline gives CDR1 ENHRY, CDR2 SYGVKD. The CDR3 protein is CATRQGTLNTEAFF. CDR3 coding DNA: TGTGCCACGCGGCAGGGTACCTTGAACACTGAAGCTTTCTTT.

CDR3 sequence: CASSAAGLNNSPLHF. The CDR3 nucleotides read TGTGCCAGCAGCGCAGCGGGACTGAATAATTCACCCCTCCACTTT. This chain links TRBV9 with TRBJ1-6; D may be TRBD1 (5 bases). In germline, CDR1 is SGDLS, CDR2 YYNGEE. Trimming took off 3 bases at V and 5 bases at J, with 12 bases between the two ends. The CDR3 has 15 amino acids.

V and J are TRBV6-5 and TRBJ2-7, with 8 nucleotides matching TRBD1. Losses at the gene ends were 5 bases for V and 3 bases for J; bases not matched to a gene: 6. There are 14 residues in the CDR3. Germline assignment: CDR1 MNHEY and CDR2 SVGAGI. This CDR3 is CASSVAGTGYEQYF. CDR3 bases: TGTGCCAGCAGTGTAGCCGGGACAGGCTACGAGCAGTACTTC.

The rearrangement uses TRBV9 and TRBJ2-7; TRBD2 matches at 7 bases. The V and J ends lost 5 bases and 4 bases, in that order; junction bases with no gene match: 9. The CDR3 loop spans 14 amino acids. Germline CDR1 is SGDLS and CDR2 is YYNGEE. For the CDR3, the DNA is TGTGCCAGCAGTGTCGGACTAGGGTATTACGAGCAGTACTTC. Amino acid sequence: CASSVGLGYYEQYF.